The 9 T cell receptor beta chains reported below all come from one sample, sequenced in a study of T cell repertoires in cytomegalovirus infection. TCRdb re-called the reads with MiXCR, one entry per CDR3 protein. The sample contains under 850,000 distinct CDR3 sequences, 35% of which appear only once. Input material: PBMCs. The receptors here all came from a human donor in good health (CMV status not recorded). Some clones in this sample may be carry-over from other donors' samples.

This clonotype showed up just a few times. Here the CDR3 reads CASSIGLAGTETQYF. CDR3 coding DNA: TGTGCCAGTAGTATAGGACTAGCAGGGACAGAGACCCAGTACTTC. This sequence joins TRBV19 and TRBJ2-5; 7 bases match TRBD2. This CDR3 comprises 15 residues. V lost 1 base and J lost 4; bases outside the gene matches: 6. Germline V lookup: CDR1 LNHDA, CDR2 SQIVND (reference sequence).

This clonotype was seen a handful of times. The chain links TRBV19 to TRBJ1-5; TRBD1 aligns across 7 bases. Per germline, CDR1 LNHDA and CDR2 SQIVND (reference sequence). The junction had 7 bases not matched to a gene; V was cut back by 8 bases and J by 0 bases. The length of the CDR3 is 15 residues. The CDR3 bases are TGTGCCAGTGCTACAGGGGTATATAGCAATCAGCCCCAGCATTTT. Translation gives CASATGVYSNQPQHF.

This clonotype was observed once. The chain has TRBV20-1 and TRBJ2-1; 8 bases match TRBD2. Per the germline V gene, CDR1 is DFQATT and CDR2 is SNEGSKA (reference sequence). This CDR3 contains 16 residues. Trimming removed 0 bases from V and 10 bases from J; junction bases left unmatched: 14. The CDR3 sequence: CSAREPGLGNVREQFF. CDR3 DNA: TGCAGTGCTAGAGAACCGGGACTAGGGAATGTCCGCGAGCAGTTCTTC.

This clonotype came up once. The rearrangement uses TRBV20-1 and TRBJ2-1; TRBD2 aligns across 7 bases. V was clipped by 2 bases and J by 6 bases; unmatched bases: 10. Germline V lookup: CDR1 DFQATT, CDR2 SNEGSKA (reference sequence). CDR3 size: 15 residues. The CDR3 sequence is CSARPPGGLTNEQFF. The DNA of the CDR3 is TGCAGTGCTAGACCCCCGGGGGGACTAACCAATGAGCAGTTCTTC.

The gene calls are TRBV4-2 and TRBJ2-2; TRBD2 matches at 14 bases. Trimming took 0 bases from V and 7 from J; bases not matched to a gene: 4. The CDR3 has 17 residues. Germline CDR1 and CDR2: LGHNA and YNFKEQ. CDR3: CASSQELGLAGDGELFF. CDR3 coding DNA: TGTGCCAGCAGCCAAGAGTTGGGACTAGCGGGAGACGGGGAGCTGTTTTTT.

The V and J genes are TRBV10-3 and TRBJ1-4, with D tentatively TRBD1 (5 bases). This CDR3 has 12 residues. From germline, CDR1 is ENHRY and CDR2 SYGVKD. The V gene lost 5 bases and the J gene lost 10 bases, with 11 bases spanning the gap. CDR3 loop: CAISYRSGKLFF. CDR3 bases: TGTGCCATCAGTTACAGGTCCGGAAAACTGTTTTTT.

The rearrangement joins TRBV6-5 to TRBJ1-6; unclear D gene. Between the trimmed V and J ends, which lost 0 bases and 5 bases, there was a span of 11 bases. The CDR3 length is 16 residues. Germline V gene lookup returns CDR1 MNHEY and CDR2 SVGAGI. The CDR3 spells CASSYSSAADNSPLHF. DNA of the CDR3: TGTGCCAGCAGTTACTCATCCGCGGCGGATAATTCACCCCTCCACTTT.

The DNA of the CDR3 is TGTGCCAGTAGTATCAAGGGGAACTATGGCTACACCTTC. It codes for CASSIKGNYGYTF. The genes are TRBV19 and TRBJ1-2; perhaps TRBD1 as D (5 bases). From germline, CDR1 is LNHDA and CDR2 SQIVND (reference sequence). The length of the CDR3 is 13 residues. V was shortened by 3 bases and J by 2 bases, with 7 bases between the two germline ends.

The V gene is TRBV27, the J gene TRBJ2-6; D not resolved. CDR3 length equals 14 residues. V dropped 3 bases and J dropped 5 bases, with 8 bases sitting between them. Germline assignment: CDR1 MNHEY and CDR2 SMNVEV (reference sequence). In DNA form, the CDR3 reads TGTGCCAGCAGTTTTGAAGGGAGGGCCAACGTCCTGACTTTC. It specifies CASSFEGRANVLTF.